Each of the 13 T cell receptor beta chains below was sequenced from the same sample in a study of cytomegalovirus exposure and HLA in healthy donors. TCRdb's table, derived via immunoSEQ multiplex PCR, lists solely in-frame clones and lacks some. The table includes about 220,000 clones, around nine tenths detected once. The sequenced sample was PBMCs. These receptors came from a man aged 18-30 years in good health and CMV-seronegative.

The chain carries TRBV4-1 and TRBJ1-1; TRBD1 is a possible D gene (6 bases). This CDR3 region has 13 residues. Per the germline V gene, CDR1 is MGHRA and CDR2 is YSYEKL. Trimming left V 7 bases short and J 6 bases short, with 15 bases between. The CDR3, as DNA: TGCGCCAGCATTGGTCACAGGGCGGCTGAAGCTTTCTTT. Protein sequence: CASIGHRAAEAFF.

This clone turned up a few times. CDR3 sequence: CASSEVLRETQYF. The CDR3 DNA sequence: TGTGCCAGTAGTGAGGTATTACGGGAGACCCAGTACTTC. The chain employs TRBV19 and TRBJ2-5, with D hard to call. V lost 5 bases, J lost 5 bases, and 12 bases lay in between. CDR1 LNHDA and CDR2 SQIVND come from the germline V gene (reference sequence). This CDR3 has 13 residues.

Points on this clone: Other DNA variants within this sample encode the same CDR3. The rearrangement uses TRBV5-1 and TRBJ2-5, with D possibly TRBD2 on 5 matching bases. Germline V gives CDR1 SGHRS, CDR2 YFSETQ. The V end lost 1 base, the J end lost 3 bases, and 7 bases lay between the germline ends. This CDR3 is built from 13 residues. The CDR3 sequence: CASSLSGEETQYF. For the CDR3, the DNA is TGCGCCAGCAGCTTGAGCGGAGAAGAGACCCAGTACTTC.

The chain carries TRBV9 and TRBJ2-2, with a possible D match to TRBD2 (6 bases). V gave up 5 bases and J gave up 5 bases, with 16 bases separating them. There are 15 residues in the CDR3. CDR1 and CDR2 (germline): SGDLS, YYNGEE. The CDR3 here is CASRPPGTSTGELFF. In nucleotides, the CDR3 is TGTGCCAGCAGACCCCCCGGGACTTCGACCGGGGAGCTGTTTTTT. Drawing the rest from reference TRBV9 and TRBJ2-2, the complete variable domain is DSGVTQTPKHLITATGQRVTLRCSPRSGDLSVYWYQQSLDQGLQFLIQYYNGEERAKGNILERFSAQQFPDLHSELNLSSLELGDSALYFCASRPPGTSTGELFFGEGSRLTVL.

CDR3 in amino acids: CASSVNYGYTF. DNA for the CDR3: TGCGCCAGCAGCGTAAACTATGGCTACACCTTC. V usage is TRBV10-2 and J usage is TRBJ1-2, with unresolved D. Trimming left V 6 bases short and J 2 bases short, with 4 bases between. The V gene's germline CDR1 is WSHSY and CDR2 SAAADI. The CDR3 is 11 residues long.

V gene TRBV20-1 combines with J gene TRBJ1-2; no reliable D call. V lost 7 bases to trimming and J lost 5 bases, with 11 bases between them. The CDR3 consists of 11 residues. Germline V gives CDR1 DFQATT, CDR2 SNEGSKA (reference sequence). CDR3 region: CSVGGVYGYTF. The CDR3 DNA is TGCAGTGTTGGCGGGGTTTATGGCTACACCTTC.

CDR3 residues: CASRGRGGTGLMEQYF. The CDR3 nucleotides read TGTGCCAGCAGAGGGAGAGGCGGGACAGGGCTCATGGAGCAGTACTTC. This rearrangement joins TRBV28 to TRBJ2-7; 9 bases match TRBD1. This CDR3 has 16 residues. Germline values: CDR1 MDHEN, CDR2 SYDVKM. V lost 6 bases, J lost 7 bases, and 16 bases stayed unmatched.

V and J are TRBV5-1 and TRBJ2-7; 7 bases are a match to TRBD1. The ends lost 4 bases at V and 0 bases at J; junction bases unmatched: 13. Germline-derived CDR1 and CDR2 are SGHRS and YFSETQ. CDR3 length: 17 residues. The CDR3 here is CASSRTFRDSYSYEQYF. The CDR3 nucleotides are TGCGCCAGCAGCCGAACCTTCCGGGACAGTTACTCCTACGAGCAGTACTTC.

The CDR3 loop reads CASSRSGANVLTF. CDR3 DNA: TGTGCCAGCAGCCGCTCTGGGGCCAACGTCCTGACTTTC. V is TRBV9 and J is TRBJ2-6; D not certain. With 4 bases removed from V and 0 bases from J, the gap between germline ends came to 2 bases. The V gene's germline CDR1 is SGDLS and CDR2 YYNGEE. The CDR3 totals 13 residues.

The J gene is TRBJ1-1, the V gene TRBV11-2; D is uncertain. V was cut by 2 bases and J by 8 bases, with 6 bases left in between. This CDR3 region has 11 residues. CDR1 is SGHAT and CDR2 is FQNNGV in the germline V gene. CDR3 residues: CASSLYFEAFF. The CDR3, as DNA: TGTGCCAGCAGCTTATATTTCGAAGCTTTCTTT.

This chain links TRBV10-3 with TRBJ1-2, with a tentative D call TRBD1 (6 bases). The CDR3 is 15 amino acids. The V and J ends lost 3 bases and 4 bases respectively, with 15 bases between them. The germline CDR1 and CDR2 sequences are ENHRY and SYGVKD. The DNA for the CDR3 is TGTGCCATCAGTGATTCAGGGGTAATGGGCTATGGCTACACCTTC. Protein product: CAISDSGVMGYGYTF.

The chain has TRBV5-1 and TRBJ2-5; 8 bases are a match to TRBD2. CDR3 length equals 13 residues. V lost 5 bases and J lost 1; bases outside the gene matches: 1. CDR1 is SGHRS and CDR2 is YFSETQ in the germline V gene. CDR3 protein: CASRAGAQETQYF. CDR3 in DNA: TGCGCCAGCAGAGCGGGAGCCCAAGAGACCCAGTACTTC.

V gene TRBV5-1 combines with J gene TRBJ2-1, with D unclear. V was trimmed by 0 bases and J by 0 bases, leaving 10 bases between them. The germline CDR1 and CDR2 sequences are SGHRS and YFSETQ. CDR3 length: 16 residues. DNA of the CDR3: TGCGCCAGCAGCTTGGAAGCCGTTAGCTCCTACAATGAGCAGTTCTTC. This translates into CASSLEAVSSYNEQFF.